A selection of T cell receptor beta chains follows, all from one sample in a study of blood T cell repertoires in COVID-19. Profiled with immunoSEQ multiplex PCR; TCRdb holds only in-frame clones, not every one. The table lists around 300,000 clones, 90% of them singletons. Sequences were obtained from peripheral blood. The receptors stem from a woman aged 40 to 50 with COVID-19, enrolled during active disease. The conserved cysteine and the conserved F or W are not part of the CDR3 here. Only some rows state a clone size, as once, few, many or a class for expanded clones.

len | abundance | j_gene | v_gene | CDR3aa
14 | NA | TRBJ1-4 | TRBV11-2 | ASSKPTGPTNEKLF
14 | NA | TRBJ2-3 | TRBV5-1 | ASSSGLAGGTDTQY
12 | NA | TRBJ1-1 | TRBV19 | ASIGDRGRTEAF
13 | NA | TRBJ2-5 | TRBV7-2 | ASSLDGQVGETQY
11 | NA | TRBJ2-7 | TRBV12-3/TRBV12-4 | ASSLPVAYEQY
14 | NA | TRBJ2-3 | TRBV5-5 | ASRWLAGLSTDTQY
12 | NA | TRBJ2-7 | TRBV27 | ASSYWGSPYEQY
12 | NA | TRBJ2-1 | TRBV18 | ASSPQGAYNEQF
13 | NA | TRBJ2-7 | TRBV25-1 | ASSPGPSGFYEQY
13 | NA | TRBJ2-7 | TRBV7-8 | ASSYSSDRKGEQY
12 | once | TRBJ1-2 | TRBV7-2 | ASSLSPAGSGYT
12 | NA | TRBJ1-2 | TRBV7-2 | ASSLVLANYGYT
12 | NA | TRBJ2-1 | TRBV4-3 | ASSQAGGNSEQF
13 | NA | TRBJ2-7 | TRBV11-2 | ASRPQTGGSYEQY
15 | NA | TRBJ2-1 | TRBV11-1 | ASSLARSSGGHGEQF
16 | NA | TRBJ2-4 | TRBV9 | ASSLTSHRVLAKNIQY
12 | NA | TRBJ1-5 | TRBV6-2/TRBV6-3 | ASSLRQHHQPQH
16 | NA | TRBJ2-1 | TRBV7-3 | ASSLLAPTSGLDNEQF
12 | NA | TRBJ1-2 | TRBV7-9 | ASSIGTGNYGYT
14 | NA | TRBJ2-7 | TRBV28 | ATIRLAGGHSYEQY
12 | NA | TRBJ2-1 | TRBV2 | ASSPTGAYNEQF
10 | NA | TRBJ1-2 | TRBV12-3/TRBV12-4 | ASLEGTGGYT
11 | once | TRBJ2-5 | TRBV6-5 | ASRRTVQETQY
13 | NA | TRBJ1-4 | TRBV6-5 | ASSPRRATNEKLF
14 | NA | TRBJ1-3 | TRBV4-1 | ASSQETVFSGNTIY
10 | NA | TRBJ1-1 | TRBV25-1 | ASTEGNTEAF
13 | NA | TRBJ2-7 | TRBV6-5 | ASSFGTLSSYEQY
10 | once | TRBJ2-1 | TRBV9 | ASSKIYNEQF
12 | NA | TRBJ1-2 | TRBV6-6 | ASSPTDPINGYT
12 | few | TRBJ2-7 | TRBV19 | ASTPNRDSYEQY
12 | NA | TRBJ2-7 | TRBV19 | ASRSGGGTYEQY
16 | NA | TRBJ2-1 | TRBV4-3 | ASSQLLAGGPRYNEQF
15 | NA | TRBJ2-1 | TRBV19 | ASPKTLEGDFYNEQF
11 | once | TRBJ2-5 | TRBV5-1 | ASSLGRQETQY
12 | NA | TRBJ2-7 | TRBV10-3 | AISESSEGGEQY
12 | NA | TRBJ1-1 | TRBV7-2 | ASSRASPNTEAF
11 | NA | TRBJ1-1 | TRBV10-3 | AISESGGGETF
14 | once | TRBJ1-1 | TRBV5-1 | ASSLELSAGGNEAF
12 | NA | TRBJ1-1 | TRBV7-6 | ASSALQVHTEAF
13 | once | TRBJ1-1 | TRBV29-1 | SVEAPFFQGPEAF
12 | NA | TRBJ2-3 | TRBV10-3 | ATIRQGGTDTQY
14 | few | TRBJ2-2 | TRBV7-3 | ASSLASGSGTGELF
11 | NA | TRBJ1-1 | TRBV7-2 | ASSLVGETEAF
8 | NA | TRBJ1-2 | TRBV20-1 | SVRSGGYT
12 | few | TRBJ2-5 | TRBV27 | ASSPTVIQETQY
10 | once | TRBJ1-6 | TRBV12-3/TRBV12-4 | ASSFPVSPLH
13 | NA | TRBJ2-2 | TRBV2 | ASIQATRNTGELF
13 | few | TRBJ1-5 | TRBV6-2/TRBV6-3 | ASSSTGGINQPQH
14 | once | TRBJ2-3 | TRBV4-1 | ASSQGGGRSQDTQY
12 | NA | TRBJ2-7 | TRBV5-8 | ASSPSVGAYEQY
11 | NA | TRBJ1-1 | TRBV28 | ASSQDRRFEAF
14 | NA | TRBJ2-3 | TRBV18 | ASSPEGALSTDTQY
13 | NA | TRBJ2-5 | TRBV7-2 | ASSFQLAVQETQY
12 | NA | TRBJ2-4 | TRBV5-4 | ASSFSGVRNIQY
12 | few | TRBJ2-2 | TRBV7-9 | ASRQTGDTGELF
14 | NA | TRBJ2-2 | TRBV7-2 | ASSLVTSGNTGELF
11 | NA | TRBJ2-5 | TRBV5-1 | ASRVGSGETQY
11 | NA | TRBJ2-1 | TRBV3-1/TRBV3-2 | ASSPGIYNEQF
12 | NA | TRBJ1-2 | TRBV30 | AWKARGHLYGYT